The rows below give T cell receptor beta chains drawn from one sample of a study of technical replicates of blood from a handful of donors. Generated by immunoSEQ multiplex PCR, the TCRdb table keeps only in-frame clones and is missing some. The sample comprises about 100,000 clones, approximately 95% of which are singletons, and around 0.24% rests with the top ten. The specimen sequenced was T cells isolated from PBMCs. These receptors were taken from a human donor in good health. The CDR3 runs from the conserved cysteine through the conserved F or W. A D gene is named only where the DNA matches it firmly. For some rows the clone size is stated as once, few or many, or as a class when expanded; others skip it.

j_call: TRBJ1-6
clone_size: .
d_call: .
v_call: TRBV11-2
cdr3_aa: CASSLGDSMNSPLHF
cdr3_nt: TGTGCCAGCAGCTTAGGCGATTCGATGAATTCACCCCTCCACTTT

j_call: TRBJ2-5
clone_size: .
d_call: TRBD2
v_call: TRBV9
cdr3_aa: CASSVRTSGEETQYF
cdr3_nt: TGTGCCAGCAGCGTAAGGACTAGCGGGGAAGAGACCCAGTACTTC

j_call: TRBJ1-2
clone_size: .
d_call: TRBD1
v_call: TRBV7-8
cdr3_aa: CASSLNPGQGIYGYTF
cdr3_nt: TGTGCCAGCAGCTTAAACCCGGGACAGGGAATCTATGGCTACACCTTC

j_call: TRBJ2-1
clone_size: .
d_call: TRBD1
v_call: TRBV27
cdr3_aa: CASSSKGRTGDHNEQFF
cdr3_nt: TGTGCCAGCAGTTCGAAGGGGCGGACAGGGGACCACAATGAGCAGTTCTTC

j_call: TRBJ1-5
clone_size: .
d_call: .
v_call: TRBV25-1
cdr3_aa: CASSEPLMSGISNQPQHF
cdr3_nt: TGTGCCAGCAGTGAGCCTCTAATGTCGGGGATCAGCAATCAGCCCCAGCATTTT

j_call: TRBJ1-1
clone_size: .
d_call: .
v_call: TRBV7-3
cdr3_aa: CASSFSPGNTEAFF
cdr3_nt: TGTGCCAGCAGCTTCTCCCCCGGGAACACTGAAGCTTTCTTT

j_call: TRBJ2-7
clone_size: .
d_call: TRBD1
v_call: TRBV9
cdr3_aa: CASSIGSGDSTYEQYF
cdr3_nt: TGTGCCAGCAGCATTGGATCCGGGGACAGTACCTACGAGCAGTACTTC

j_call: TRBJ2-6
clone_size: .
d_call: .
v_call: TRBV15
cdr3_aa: CATSRLTGSGANVLTF
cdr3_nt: TGTGCCACCAGCAGGCTAACAGGCTCTGGGGCCAACGTCCTGACTTTC

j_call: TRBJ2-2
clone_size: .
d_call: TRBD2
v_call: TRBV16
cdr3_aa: CASSDRTSGRANTGELFF
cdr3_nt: TGTGCCAGCAGCGACCGGACTAGCGGGAGGGCGAACACCGGGGAGCTGTTTTTT

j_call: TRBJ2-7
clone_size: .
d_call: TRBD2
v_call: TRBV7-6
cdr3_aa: CASSLGSGRLYEQYF
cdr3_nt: TGTGCCAGCAGCTTGGGAAGCGGGAGGCTCTACGAGCAGTACTTC

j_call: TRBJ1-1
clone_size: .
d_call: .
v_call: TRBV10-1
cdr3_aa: CASSESGYRGSGVAEAFF
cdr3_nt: TGCGCCAGCAGTGAGTCCGGTTATAGGGGAAGTGGTGTCGCTGAAGCTTTCTTT

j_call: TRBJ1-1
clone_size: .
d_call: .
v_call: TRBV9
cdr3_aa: CASSVGGGLNTEAFF
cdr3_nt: TGTGCCAGCAGCGTAGGTGGAGGCCTGAACACTGAAGCTTTCTTT

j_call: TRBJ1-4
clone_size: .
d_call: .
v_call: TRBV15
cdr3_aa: CATSRDREIRSEKLFF
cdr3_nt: TGTGCCACCAGCAGAGATCGGGAGATAAGAAGTGAAAAACTGTTTTTT

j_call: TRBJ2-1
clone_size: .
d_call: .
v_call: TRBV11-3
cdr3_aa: CASSLSGGATYNEQFF
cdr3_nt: TGTGCCAGCAGCCTATCTGGGGGGGCGACGTACAATGAGCAGTTCTTC

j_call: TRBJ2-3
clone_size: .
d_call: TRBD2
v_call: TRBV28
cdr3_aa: CASSPTSGRPTDTQYF
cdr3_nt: TGTGCCAGCAGCCCTACTAGCGGGAGACCCACAGATACGCAGTATTTT

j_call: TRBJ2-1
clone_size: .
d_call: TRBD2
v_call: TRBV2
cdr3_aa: CASRVGLASFFEQFF
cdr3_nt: TGTGCCAGCAGGGTGGGACTAGCGTCCTTCTTCGAGCAGTTCTTC

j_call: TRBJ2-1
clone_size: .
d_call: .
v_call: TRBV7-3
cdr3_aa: CASSLALGSYNEQFF
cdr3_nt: TGTGCCAGCAGCTTAGCCCTAGGCTCCTACAATGAGCAGTTCTTC

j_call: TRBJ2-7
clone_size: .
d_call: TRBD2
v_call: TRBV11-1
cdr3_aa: CASSRGGTGPYEQYF
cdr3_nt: TGTGCCAGCAGTCGCGGGGGGACGGGACCCTACGAGCAGTACTTC

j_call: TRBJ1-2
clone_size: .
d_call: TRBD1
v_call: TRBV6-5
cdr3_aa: CASTRTGGYGYTF
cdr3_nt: TGTGCCAGCACTCGGACAGGGGGCTATGGCTACACCTTC

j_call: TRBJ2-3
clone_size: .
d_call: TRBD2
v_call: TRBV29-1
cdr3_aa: CSVARLAGGWADTQYF
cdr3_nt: TGCAGCGTTGCGAGACTAGCGGGAGGGTGGGCAGATACGCAGTATTTT

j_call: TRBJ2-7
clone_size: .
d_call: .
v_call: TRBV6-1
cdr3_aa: CATGDEQYF
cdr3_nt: TGTGCCACGGGTGACGAGCAGTACTTC

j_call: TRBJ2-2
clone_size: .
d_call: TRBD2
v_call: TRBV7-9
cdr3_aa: CASSIPGLAGIATGELFF
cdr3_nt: TGTGCCAGCAGTATACCGGGACTAGCGGGGATTGCCACCGGGGAGCTGTTTTTT

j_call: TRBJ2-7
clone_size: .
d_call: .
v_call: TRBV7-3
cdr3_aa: CASSAPLGRYEQYF
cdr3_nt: TGTGCTTCATCCGCCCCCCTAGGAAGATACGAGCAGTACTTC

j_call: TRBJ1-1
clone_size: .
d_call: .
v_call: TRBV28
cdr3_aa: CASSLGGTGMRTEAFF
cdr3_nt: TGTGCCAGCAGTTTAGGGGGAACAGGGATGAGGACTGAAGCTTTCTTT

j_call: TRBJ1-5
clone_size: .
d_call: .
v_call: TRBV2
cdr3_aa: CASSGGDSNQPQHF
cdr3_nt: TGTGCCAGCAGTGGGGGGGATAGCAATCAGCCCCAGCATTTT

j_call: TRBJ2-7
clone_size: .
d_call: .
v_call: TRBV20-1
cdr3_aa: CSVRGAYEQYF
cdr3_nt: TGCAGTGTCAGAGGAGCCTACGAGCAGTACTTC

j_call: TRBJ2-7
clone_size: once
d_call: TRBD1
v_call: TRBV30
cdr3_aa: CAWSYGTGVSYEQYF
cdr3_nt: TGTGCCTGGAGCTACGGGACAGGGGTATCCTACGAGCAGTACTTC

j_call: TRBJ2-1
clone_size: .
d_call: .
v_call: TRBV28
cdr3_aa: CASSLSSYNEQFF
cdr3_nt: TGTGCCAGCAGTCTTAGCTCCTACAATGAGCAGTTCTTC

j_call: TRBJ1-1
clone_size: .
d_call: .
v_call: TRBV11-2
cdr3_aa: CASSLVAGHTGF
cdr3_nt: TGTGCCAGCAGCTTAGTGGCAGGCCACACAGGATTT

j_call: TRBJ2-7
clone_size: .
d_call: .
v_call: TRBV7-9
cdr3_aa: CASSLAPHISSYEQYF
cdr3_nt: TGTGCCAGCAGCTTAGCGCCCCATATCAGCTCCTACGAGCAGTACTTC

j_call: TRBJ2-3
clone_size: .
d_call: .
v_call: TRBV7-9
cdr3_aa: CASSLGGPDTQYF
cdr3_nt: TGTGCCAGCAGCTTAGGGGGCCCCGATACGCAGTATTTT

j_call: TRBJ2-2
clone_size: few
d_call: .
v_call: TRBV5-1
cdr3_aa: CASRFREAGELFF
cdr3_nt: TGCGCCAGCAGGTTCAGGGAGGCCGGGGAGCTGTTTTTT

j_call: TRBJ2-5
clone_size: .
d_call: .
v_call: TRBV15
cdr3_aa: CATSRDMRETQYF
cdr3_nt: TGTGCCACCAGCAGAGATATGAGGGAGACCCAGTACTTC

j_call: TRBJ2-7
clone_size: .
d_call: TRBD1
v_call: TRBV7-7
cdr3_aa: CASSLGAGGYEQYF
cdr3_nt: TGTGCTAGCAGCTTAGGGGCAGGGGGCTACGAGCAGTACTTC

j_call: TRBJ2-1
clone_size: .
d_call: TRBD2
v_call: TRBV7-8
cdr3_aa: CASGTTSGSYNEQFF
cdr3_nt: TGTGCCAGCGGGACTACCTCCGGGTCCTACAATGAGCAGTTCTTC

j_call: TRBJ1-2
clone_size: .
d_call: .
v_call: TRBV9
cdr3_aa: CASSPLGENPYYGYTF
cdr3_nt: TGTGCCAGCAGCCCCCTGGGCGAGAACCCTTACTATGGCTACACCTTC

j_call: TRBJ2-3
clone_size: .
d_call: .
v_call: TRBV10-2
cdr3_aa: CASSEDVDTDTQYF
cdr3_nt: TGCGCCAGCAGTGAGGATGTAGACACAGATACGCAGTATTTT